The 27 T cell receptor beta chains reported below all come from one sample, sequenced in a study of untreated major depressive disorder. The assay was immunoSEQ multiplex PCR, and TCRdb's table has in-frame clones only and misses some. The profile shows around 20,000 clones, approximately 92% of them singletons. Specimen: CD4+ T cells from PBMCs. These receptors originate from a man aged 30 to 45 in good health.

V usage is TRBV5-4 and J usage is TRBJ1-2; D is unresolved. Germline V gene sequence: CDR1 SGHNT, CDR2 YYREEE (reference sequence). This CDR3 has 14 residues. V was pared by 4 bases and J by 6 bases, with 16 bases between. CDR3 in amino acids: CASSETGFSDGYTF. CDR3 DNA sequence: TGTGCCAGCAGCGAGACCGGATTTTCGGATGGCTACACCTTC.

CDR3 sequence (DNA): TGTGCCAGCAGCCGCACGGGGGAAAGAGTAGAAAAACTGTTTTTT. It yields the protein CASSRTGERVEKLFF. This chain connects TRBV7-8 to TRBJ1-4, with D perhaps matching TRBD1 (5 bases). CDR3 length equals 15 residues. Germline V gene sequence: CDR1 SGHVS, CDR2 FQNEAQ. Trimming took off 5 bases at V and 8 bases at J, with 18 bases between the two ends.

The V call is TRBV27, the J call TRBJ2-7; TRBD1 aligns across 9 bases. Germline V gives CDR1 MNHEY, CDR2 SMNVEV (reference sequence). V lost 6 bases, J lost 4 bases, and 10 bases stayed unmatched. This CDR3 has 15 residues. CDR3: CASRPTLGQGYEQYF. DNA for the CDR3: TGTGCCAGCAGGCCTACCTTGGGACAGGGTTACGAGCAGTACTTC.

A note on this clone: Other nucleotide sequences from this sample produce the same CDR3. The chain uses TRBV27 and TRBJ2-7, with 8 bases that match TRBD1. The CDR3 spans 15 residues. Unmatched junction bases numbered 4, after V lost 0 bases and J lost 3 bases. CDR1 is MNHEY, CDR2 SMNVEV, per germline (reference sequence). CDR3 coding DNA: TGTGCCAGCAGTTTATCCCAGGGGGCAATCTACGAGCAGTACTTC. This encodes CASSLSQGAIYEQYF.

This chain joins TRBV6-5 and TRBJ1-2; the D gene is possibly TRBD1 (5 bases). V lost 4 bases, J lost 4 bases, and 10 bases lay in between. The CDR3 is 13 residues long. Looked up from germline, CDR1 is MNHEY and CDR2 is SVGAGI. The CDR3 protein is CASSSRQFYGYTF. The CDR3 coding sequence is TGTGCCAGCAGTTCCAGACAGTTCTATGGCTACACCTTC.

The chain carries TRBV5-8 and TRBJ1-2; the match to TRBD1 covers 10 bases. Trimming cost V 0 bases and J 6 bases; bases outside gene matches: 5. The CDR3 covers 15 residues. Germline V gives CDR1 SGHTS, CDR2 YDEGEE. CDR3 residues: CASSLARQGADGYTF. Here the CDR3 DNA reads TGTGCCAGCAGCTTGGCACGACAGGGGGCTGATGGCTACACCTTC.

This sequence joins TRBV6-1 and TRBJ2-3, with D unclear. Between the trimmed V and J ends, which lost 6 bases and 5 bases, there was a span of 15 bases. Germline assignment: CDR1 MNHNS and CDR2 SASEGT. The length of the CDR3 is 14 residues. The CDR3 DNA reads as TGTGCCAGCAGCCGAGACCAACTTGGAGATACGCAGTATTTT. Its translation is CASSRDQLGDTQYF.

The chain has TRBV5-1 and TRBJ2-1; D gene unclear. CDR1 and CDR2 (germline): SGHRS, YFSETQ. Trimming removed 0 bases at V and 5 bases at J, with 6 bases between. This CDR3 is built from 13 residues. The CDR3 DNA follows: TGCGCCAGCAGCTTGGGTCGGCACAATGAGCAGTTCTTC. Translated, it gives CASSLGRHNEQFF.

The rearrangement joins TRBV5-6 to TRBJ2-7; D remains ambiguous. CDR3 length equals 14 residues. V was cut by 0 bases and J by 1 base, with 8 bases left in between. Germline CDR1 is SGHDT and CDR2 is YYEEEE. DNA of the CDR3: TGTGCCAGCAGCTTGGACAGAAGTTCCTACGAGCAGTACTTC. It codes for CASSLDRSSYEQYF.

This clone was observed a single time. The chain recombines TRBV30 with TRBJ1-3; D is ambiguous. CDR3 size: 14 residues. Germline V gene data show CDR1 as GTSNPN and CDR2 as SVGIG (reference sequence). Between the trimmed V and J ends, which lost 1 base and 0 bases, there was a span of 7 bases. As DNA, the CDR3 is TGTGCCTGGAGTGGCGGGAGCTCTGGAAACACCATATATTTT. Translated, it gives CAWSGGSSGNTIYF. The full variable domain, rest sourced from reference TRBV30 and TRBJ1-3, is SQTIHQWPATLVQPVGSPLSLECTVEGTSNPNLYWYRQAAGRGLQLLFYSVGIGQISSEVPQNLSASRPQDRQFILSSKKLLLSDSGFYLCAWSGGSSGNTIYFGEGSWLTVV.

V is TRBV5-1 and J is TRBJ2-7; 8 positions match TRBD1. J was trimmed by 1 base and V by 6 bases; bases with no gene match: 21. The CDR3 consists of 19 residues. From germline, CDR1 is SGHRS and CDR2 YFSETQ. CDR3 protein: CASTPRGLDRVWVSYEQYF. The DNA for the CDR3 is TGCGCCAGCACCCCGAGGGGGCTGGACAGGGTTTGGGTGTCCTACGAGCAGTACTTC.

J is TRBJ2-3 and V is TRBV5-8; D ambiguous. V gave up 3 bases and J gave up 1 base, with 15 bases separating them. CDR1 is SGHTS and CDR2 is YDEGEE in the germline V gene. The CDR3 is made up of 16 amino acids. In DNA form, the CDR3 reads TGTGCCAGCAGCTCTGGTCAATTTTCCGGCACAGATACGCAGTATTTT. Its translation is CASSSGQFSGTDTQYF. The full variable domain, with the rest looked up from reference TRBV5-8 and TRBJ2-3, is EAGVTQSPTHLIKTRGQQATLRCSPISGHTSVYWYQQALGLGLQFLLWYDEGEERNRGNFPPRFSGRQFPNYSSELNVNALELEDSALYLCASSSGQFSGTDTQYFGPGTRLTVL.

The chain uses TRBV25-1 and TRBJ2-2; weak D call: TRBD2 (5 bases). The CDR3 spans 14 residues. Germline CDR1 reads MGHDK; CDR2 reads SYGVNS. Trimming pared 7 bases from V and 3 bases from J, leaving 12 bases between. Written as DNA, the CDR3 is TGTGCCAGCACCGCGGACGGGGACACCGGGGAGCTGTTTTTT. The encoded protein is CASTADGDTGELFF.

The rearrangement joins TRBV12-5 to TRBJ2-3, with no clear D. CDR3 length: 12 amino acids. The V and J ends lost 6 bases and 0 bases respectively, with 4 bases between them. Per germline, CDR1 LGHNT and CDR2 FRNRAP. The CDR3 DNA follows: TGTGCTAGTGGCCTTAGCACAGATACGCAGTATTTT. It yields the protein CASGLSTDTQYF.

The chain is built from TRBV7-9 and TRBJ1-4, with D possibly matching TRBD1 (5 bases). CDR3 length: 17 residues. Trimming removed 5 bases from V and 8 bases from J, with 24 bases in between. From germline, CDR1 is SEHNR and CDR2 FQNEAQ (reference sequence). CDR3 DNA: TGTGCCAGCAGCCGATATATGGGACGGCGAGCAGGGGAAAAACTGTTTTTT. Protein product: CASSRYMGRRAGEKLFF. The variable domain in full, with the rest retrieved from reference TRBV7-9 and TRBJ1-4, is DTGVSQNPRHKITKRGQNVTFRCDPISEHNRLYWYRQTLGQGPEFLTYFQNEAQLEKSRLLSDRFSAERPKGSFSTLEIQRTEQGDSAMYLCASSRYMGRRAGEKLFFGSGTQLSVL.

The chain carries TRBV2 and TRBJ1-5; TRBD1 might be the D (6 bases). Germline V lookup: CDR1 SNHLY, CDR2 FYNNEI. Trimming stripped 6 bases from V and 5 bases from J, with 14 bases between. This CDR3 is built from 14 residues. CDR3 residues: CASRGDGGDQPQHF. CDR3 nucleotides: TGTGCCAGCAGGGGTGATGGGGGCGATCAGCCCCAGCATTTT.

This clone has just one count. This chain uses TRBV19 with TRBJ1-5; D might be TRBD1 (6 bases). This CDR3 region has 15 residues. Germline V gene data show CDR1 as LNHDA and CDR2 as SQIVND (reference sequence). The germline V and J ends were trimmed by 8 bases and 1 base, with 15 bases remaining between them. The CDR3 region has the DNA TGTGCCAGTCGAGGGGGGTCGAGGAGCAATCAGCCCCAGCATTTT. Protein: CASRGGSRSNQPQHF. The variable domain in full, completed from reference TRBV19 and TRBJ1-5, reads DGGITQSPKYLFRKEGQNVTLSCEQNLNHDAMYWYRQDPGQGLRLIYYSQIVNDFQKGDIAEGYSVSREKKESFPLTVTSAQKNPTAFYLCASRGGSRSNQPQHFGDGTRLSIL.

The rearrangement joins TRBV5-1 to TRBJ1-2, with no clear D. CDR1 is SGHRS and CDR2 is YFSETQ in the germline V gene. This CDR3 contains 12 residues. The ends were cut back, 0 bases at V and 9 bases at J, with 9 bases in the middle. CDR3 sequence: CASSLEPPRYTF. The CDR3 nucleotides read TGCGCCAGCAGCTTGGAGCCCCCCCGCTACACCTTC. The full variable domain, with the rest looked up from reference TRBV5-1 and TRBJ1-2, is KAGVTQTPRYLIKTRGQQVTLSCSPISGHRSVSWYQQTPGQGLQFLFEYFSETQRNKGNFPGRFSGRQFSNSRSEMNVSTLELGDSALYLCASSLEPPRYTFGSGTRLTVV.

This chain links TRBV6-5 with TRBJ2-5; 9 nucleotides agree with TRBD1. After removal of 4 bases from V and 5 bases from J, the junction contained 5 bases not matched to a gene. In germline, CDR1 is MNHEY, CDR2 SVGAGI. The CDR3 has 14 amino acids. The CDR3 protein is CASSWDRDRETQYF. CDR3 sequence (DNA): TGTGCCAGCAGTTGGGACAGGGACCGGGAGACCCAGTACTTC.

The J gene is TRBJ1-4, the V gene TRBV30, with D unresolved. Germline V gene data show CDR1 as GTSNPN and CDR2 as SVGIG (reference sequence). The CDR3 extends over 11 amino acids. V was pared by 0 bases and J by 11 bases, with 7 bases between. The CDR3 DNA is TGTGCCTGGAGTGTACGTACTAAACTGTTTTTT. Translated: CAWSVRTKLFF.

V gene TRBV6-1 combines with J gene TRBJ2-7; D uncertain. The CDR3 sequence is 14 residues long. Germline loops: CDR1 MNHNS, CDR2 SASEGT. The V end lost 8 bases, the J end lost 0 bases, and 14 bases lay between the germline ends. CDR3 loop: CASGFTANSYEQYF. DNA of the CDR3: TGTGCCAGCGGGTTTACGGCAAACTCCTACGAGCAGTACTTC.

This chain joins TRBV18 and TRBJ1-5, with unresolved D. The CDR3 consists of 15 residues. V was pared by 0 bases and J by 3 bases, with 9 bases between. Germline CDR1 and CDR2: KGHSH and LQKENI. CDR3 in DNA: TGTGCCAGCTCACCACCACACGCCAACAATCAGCCCCAGCATTTT. Protein: CASSPPHANNQPQHF.

In DNA, the CDR3 is TGTGCCAGCAGTTTCGCCGGACAGGGGGATCAGCCCCAGCATTTT. Amino acid sequence: CASSFAGQGDQPQHF. This rearrangement joins TRBV27 to TRBJ1-5; 10 bases are a match to TRBD1. Germline assignment: CDR1 MNHEY and CDR2 SMNVEV (reference sequence). The CDR3 loop spans 15 amino acids. The junction had 4 bases not matched to a gene; V was cut back by 3 bases and J by 5 bases.

The V and J genes are TRBV5-1 and TRBJ2-2; TRBD2 is a possible D gene (7 bases). There are 15 residues in the CDR3. Trimming removed 4 bases at V and 7 bases at J, with 17 bases between. CDR1 and CDR2 from the germline V gene are SGHRS and YFSETQ. CDR3 in amino acids: CASSPGGPRGGELFF. In DNA form, the CDR3 reads TGCGCCAGCAGCCCGGGGGGCCCCAGGGGCGGGGAGCTGTTTTTT.

This clone has a single count. V usage is TRBV6-6 and J usage is TRBJ1-1, with D possibly being TRBD1 (6 bases). Trimming cost V 6 bases and J 12 bases, with 26 bases left between them. The CDR3 covers 15 residues. Germline V gene lookup returns CDR1 MNHNY and CDR2 SVGAGI (reference sequence). CDR3 nucleotide sequence: TGTGCCAGCAGCATCCGCGGACAGTTGGGCCACCAGTCTTTCTTT. It translates to CASSIRGQLGHQSFF.

The chain recombines TRBV2 with TRBJ2-3; TRBD1 matches 7 bases. Germline CDR1 and CDR2: SNHLY and FYNNEI. V lost 6 bases, J lost 2 bases, and 5 bases stayed unmatched. The CDR3 is 14 amino acids. The CDR3 sequence: CASSATGPTDTQYF. The CDR3 DNA follows: TGTGCCAGCAGCGCGACAGGGCCCACAGATACGCAGTATTTT.

This rearrangement joins TRBV6-6 to TRBJ2-7; D might be TRBD2 (6 bases). Between the trimmed V and J ends, which lost 8 bases and 7 bases, there was a span of 15 bases. The germline V gene encodes CDR1 MNHNY and CDR2 SVGAGI (reference sequence). The CDR3 length is 12 residues. This CDR3 reads CASRPGDGEQYF. In DNA form, the CDR3 reads TGTGCCAGCCGTCCGGGAGACGGGGAGCAGTACTTC.